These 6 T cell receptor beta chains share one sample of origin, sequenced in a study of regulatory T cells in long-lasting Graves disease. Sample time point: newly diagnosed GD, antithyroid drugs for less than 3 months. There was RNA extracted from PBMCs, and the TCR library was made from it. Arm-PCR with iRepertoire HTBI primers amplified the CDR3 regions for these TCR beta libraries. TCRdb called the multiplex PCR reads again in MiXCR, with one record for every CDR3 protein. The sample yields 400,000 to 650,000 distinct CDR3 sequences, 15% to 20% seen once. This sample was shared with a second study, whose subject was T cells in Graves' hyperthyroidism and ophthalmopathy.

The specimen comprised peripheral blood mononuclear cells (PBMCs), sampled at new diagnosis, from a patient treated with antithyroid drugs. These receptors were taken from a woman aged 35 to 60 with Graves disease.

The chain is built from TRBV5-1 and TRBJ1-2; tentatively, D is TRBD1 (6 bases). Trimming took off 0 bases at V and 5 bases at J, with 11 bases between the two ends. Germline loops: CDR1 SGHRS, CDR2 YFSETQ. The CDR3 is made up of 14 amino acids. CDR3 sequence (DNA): TGCGCCAGCAGCTTGGGACAGGAGGGGTATGGCTACACCTTC. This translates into CASSLGQEGYGYTF.

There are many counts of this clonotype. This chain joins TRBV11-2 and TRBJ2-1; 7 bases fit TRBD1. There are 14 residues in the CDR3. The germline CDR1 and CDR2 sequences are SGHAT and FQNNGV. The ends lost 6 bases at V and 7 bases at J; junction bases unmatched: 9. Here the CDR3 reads CASRNMQQGNEQFF. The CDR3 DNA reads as TGTGCCAGCAGGAATATGCAACAGGGGAATGAGCAGTTCTTC.

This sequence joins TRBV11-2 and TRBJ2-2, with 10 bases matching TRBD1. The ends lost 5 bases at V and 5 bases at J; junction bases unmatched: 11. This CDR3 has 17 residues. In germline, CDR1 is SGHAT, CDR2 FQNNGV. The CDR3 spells CASSPRQGAPGTGELFF. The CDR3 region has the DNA TGTGCCAGCAGCCCCCGACAGGGGGCGCCGGGAACCGGGGAGCTGTTTTTT.

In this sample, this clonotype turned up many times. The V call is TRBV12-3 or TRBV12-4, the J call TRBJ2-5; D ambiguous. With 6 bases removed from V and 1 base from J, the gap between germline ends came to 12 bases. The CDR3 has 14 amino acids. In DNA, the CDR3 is TGTGCCAGCAGCCCCGGTCGGTTCCAAGAGACCCAGTACTTC. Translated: CASSPGRFQETQYF.

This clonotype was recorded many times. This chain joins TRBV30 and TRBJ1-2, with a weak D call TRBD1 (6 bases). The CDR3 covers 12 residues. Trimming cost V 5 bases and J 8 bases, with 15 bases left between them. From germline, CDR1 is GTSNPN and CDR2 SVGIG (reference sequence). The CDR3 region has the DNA TGTGCCTGGGTCAGGGGACGGAAAGGCTACACCTTC. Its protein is CAWVRGRKGYTF.

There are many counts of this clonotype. In DNA form, the CDR3 reads TGCGCCAGCAGTCAACAGGGGGCAGCGTCGGCTTTCTTT. This translates into CASSQQGAASAFF. V and J are TRBV4-1 and TRBJ1-1; the match to TRBD1 covers 9 bases. Germline V gene sequence: CDR1 MGHRA, CDR2 YSYEKL. V lost 6 bases to trimming and J lost 11 bases; unmatched junction nucleotides: 10. The CDR3 covers 13 residues.